This passage covers 30 T cell receptor beta chains from one sample sequenced in a study of chemoradiotherapy in HPV16-positive cancers. Sequencing was performed with immunoSEQ multiplex PCR; in TCRdb, only in-frame clones are kept and a portion is missing. The sample includes some 12,000 clones, 90% seen only once; the top ten take roughly 2.5%. This sample was taken from a patient who underwent chemoradiotherapy. The receptors come from a human donor with HPV-associated anogenital cancer.

The V call is TRBV18, the J call TRBJ2-1; tentatively, D is TRBD1 or TRBD2 (5 bases each). Germline V gene sequence: CDR1 KGHSH, CDR2 LQKENI. CDR3 length equals 15 residues. V was clipped by 5 bases and J by 7 bases, with 18 bases between them. CDR3 sequence (DNA): TGTGCCAGCTCATCTGCTCCGGGGCGTACGAATGAGCAGTTCTTC. Protein: CASSSAPGRTNEQFF. Full variable domain (remainder filled in from reference TRBV18 and TRBJ2-1): NAGVMQNPRHLVRRRGQEARLRCSPMKGHSHVYWYRQLPEEGLKFMVYLQKENIIDESGMPKERFSAEFPKEGPSILRIQQVVRGDSAAYFCASSSAPGRTNEQFFGPGTRLTVL.

DNA for the CDR3: TGCGCCAGCAGCCAAGAGCTGACTAGCGACTCCTACGAGCAGTACTTC. Translating gives CASSQELTSDSYEQYF. The chain uses TRBV4-1 and TRBJ2-7, with TRBD2 identical over 8 bases. Germline CDR1 MGHRA, CDR2 YSYEKL. This CDR3 is 16 amino acids long. J lost 0 bases, V lost 0 bases, and 4 bases had no gene match.

V gene TRBV12-5 combines with J gene TRBJ2-1; 9 nucleotides match TRBD1. The CDR3 has 15 amino acids. Germline V gene lookup returns CDR1 LGHNT and CDR2 FRNRAP. The V segment lost 0 bases and the J segment 7 bases; nucleotides outside the gene matches: 4. The CDR3 nucleotides are TGTGCTAGTGGTTTGGTACAGGGGGCAGGGAATGAGCAGTTCTTC. It is translated as CASGLVQGAGNEQFF. Full variable domain (remainder filled in from reference TRBV12-5 and TRBJ2-1): DARVTQTPRHKVTEMGQEVTMRCQPILGHNTVFWYRQTMMQGLELLAYFRNRAPLDDSGMPKDRFSAEMPDATLATLKIQPSEPRDSAVYFCASGLVQGAGNEQFFGPGTRLTVL.

This clone appeared a single time. The chain links TRBV5-6 to TRBJ1-1, with no clear D. Germline values: CDR1 SGHDT, CDR2 YYEEEE. The V gene lost 0 bases and the J gene lost 4 bases, with 10 bases spanning the gap. There are 14 residues in the CDR3. The CDR3 DNA sequence: TGTGCCAGCAGCTTGGACGTCCGGGGCACTGAAGCTTTCTTT. It is translated as CASSLDVRGTEAFF.

For the CDR3, the DNA is TGTGCCACCAGCAGAGATTTAGCGGGACCCGGGGAGCTGTTTTTT. It translates to CATSRDLAGPGELFF. The chain uses TRBV15 and TRBJ2-2; 8 bases align to TRBD2. The junction had 3 bases not matched to a gene; V was cut back by 0 bases and J by 6 bases. This CDR3 contains 15 residues. The germline V gene encodes CDR1 LNHNV and CDR2 YYDKDF (reference sequence).

This clone was seen only a few times. The chain has TRBV19 and TRBJ1-1, with TRBD1 identical over 7 bases. The V gene end was trimmed by 3 bases and the J gene end by 0 bases; junction bases not matched to a gene: 7. Per germline, CDR1 LNHDA and CDR2 SQIVND (reference sequence). The length of the CDR3 is 16 residues. CDR3 protein: CASSMGRDRVNTEAFF. DNA for the CDR3: TGTGCCAGTAGTATGGGTAGAGACAGGGTGAACACTGAAGCTTTCTTT.

This clone was detected once. The rearrangement joins TRBV10-3 to TRBJ2-1; D not certain. Germline V lookup: CDR1 ENHRY, CDR2 SYGVKD. This CDR3 is 16 amino acids long. The V and J ends lost 0 bases and 3 bases respectively, with 12 bases between them. CDR3 sequence (DNA): TGTGCCATCAGTGAGTCTCAGGCCGGAATCTACAATGAGCAGTTCTTC. Its protein is CAISESQAGIYNEQFF.

The J gene is TRBJ1-2, the V gene TRBV30, with a tentative D call TRBD1 (5 bases). This CDR3 contains 16 residues. V dropped 0 bases and J dropped 8 bases, with 22 bases sitting between them. The germline gives CDR1 GTSNPN, CDR2 SVGIG (reference sequence). The CDR3 DNA is TGTGCCTGGAGTGTGAGGCAAACCCGTCCTGGGGGGGGCTACACCTTC. Translation gives CAWSVRQTRPGGGYTF.

The sample holds a few counts of this clone. This chain connects TRBV5-1 to TRBJ2-3; possible D gene TRBD1, 6 bases. CDR3 length: 16 amino acids. V was trimmed by 0 bases and J by 1 base, leaving 12 bases between them. The germline V gene has CDR1 SGHRS and CDR2 YFSETQ. The DNA of the CDR3 is TGCGCCAGCAGCTTGGATTTGTCAGGGGGCACAGATACGCAGTATTTT. This sequence encodes CASSLDLSGGTDTQYF.

The chain combines TRBV20-1 with TRBJ1-6; TRBD1 is a possible D gene (6 bases). Per germline, CDR1 DFQATT and CDR2 SNEGSKA (reference sequence). V gave up 1 base and J gave up 15 bases, with 10 bases separating them. The CDR3 totals 11 residues. DNA for the CDR3: TGCAGTGCTAGAGGGGGGACAATCCTCCACTTT. Translated: CSARGGTILHF.

The table lists this clone with a count of one. CDR3 loop: CASSLGPAGEQYF. The CDR3 DNA sequence: TGTGCCAGCAGCTTAGGTCCAGCTGGAGAGCAGTACTTC. J is TRBJ2-7 and V is TRBV7-6, with unresolved D. Trimming stripped 1 base from V and 7 bases from J, with 11 bases between. Per germline, CDR1 SGHVS and CDR2 FNYEAQ. The CDR3 loop spans 13 amino acids.

The chain employs TRBV9 and TRBJ1-3; D call uncertain. V was shortened by 0 bases and J by 0 bases, with 13 bases between the two germline ends. The CDR3 totals 17 residues. Germline assignment: CDR1 SGDLS and CDR2 YYNGEE. DNA of the CDR3: TGTGCCAGCAGCGTAGCTTCTAGGGCTAGCTCTGGAAACACCATATATTTT. This sequence encodes CASSVASRASSGNTIYF.

V is TRBV19 and J is TRBJ2-2; possible D gene TRBD1, 6 bases. CDR1 LNHDA and CDR2 SQIVND come from the germline V gene (reference sequence). The germline V and J ends were trimmed by 10 bases and 4 bases, with 16 bases remaining between them. The CDR3 covers 14 residues. The CDR3 region has the DNA TGTGCCATACAGGGATCCGTGATCACCGGGGAGCTGTTTTTT. It encodes CAIQGSVITGELFF.

The J gene is TRBJ2-7, the V gene TRBV7-2, with 8 bases matching TRBD1. This CDR3 comprises 17 residues. Germline lookup yields CDR1 SGHTA and CDR2 FQGNSA. V shed 1 base, J shed 2 bases, and the junction held 10 bases outside the gene matches. Written as DNA, the CDR3 is TGTGCCAGCAGCTTAGATGGAGGGACAGGTGATGCCTACGAGCAGTACTTC. It encodes CASSLDGGTGDAYEQYF.

J is TRBJ2-2 and V is TRBV5-1, with 7 bases identical to TRBD1. From germline, CDR1 is SGHRS and CDR2 YFSETQ. The CDR3 totals 15 residues. V lost 4 bases to trimming and J lost 0 bases; unmatched junction nucleotides: 3. The CDR3 reads CASSTDRANTGELFF. The CDR3 coding sequence is TGCGCCAGCAGCACCGACAGGGCGAACACCGGGGAGCTGTTTTTT.

The V call is TRBV19, the J call TRBJ2-1, with D perhaps being TRBD1 or TRBD2 (5 bases each). CDR3 length equals 15 residues. V was clipped by 6 bases and J by 0 bases, with 12 bases between them. CDR1 and CDR2 (germline): LNHDA, SQIVND (reference sequence). The CDR3 protein is CASRTSGTSYNEQFF. The DNA of the CDR3 is TGTGCCAGTAGAACCTCCGGGACCTCCTACAATGAGCAGTTCTTC.

The V call is TRBV19, the J call TRBJ2-5; 7 nucleotides align to TRBD2. J was trimmed by 5 bases and V by 5 bases; bases with no gene match: 11. The germline V gene has CDR1 LNHDA and CDR2 SQIVND (reference sequence). This CDR3 region has 15 residues. The CDR3 sequence is CASSHAGGVRETQYF. CDR3 nucleotide sequence: TGTGCCAGTAGTCACGCTGGGGGGGTGCGTGAGACCCAGTACTTC.

This chain links TRBV11-3 with TRBJ2-7, with D maybe TRBD1 (7 bases). The germline V and J ends were trimmed by 3 bases and 6 bases, with 12 bases remaining between them. The CDR3 extends over 13 amino acids. Germline V lookup: CDR1 SGHNT, CDR2 YENEEA. CDR3 sequence (DNA): TGTGCCAGCAGCTTCACCCAGGGGGGCGAGCAGTACTTC. Amino acid sequence: CASSFTQGGEQYF.

The chain couples TRBV19 to TRBJ1-5; D is unresolved. CDR3 length: 14 amino acids. From germline, CDR1 is LNHDA and CDR2 SQIVND (reference sequence). Trimming took 1 base from V and 3 from J, leaving 7 bases between them. CDR3 sequence reads: CASSIGLPNQPQHF. CDR3 in DNA: TGTGCCAGTAGTATAGGTCTCCCCAATCAGCCCCAGCATTTT. The variable domain in full, with the rest retrieved from reference TRBV19 and TRBJ1-5, is DGGITQSPKYLFRKEGQNVTLSCEQNLNHDAMYWYRQDPGQGLRLIYYSQIVNDFQKGDIAEGYSVSREKKESFPLTVTSAQKNPTAFYLCASSIGLPNQPQHFGDGTRLSIL.

The chain couples TRBV6-1 to TRBJ1-3, with D possibly being TRBD1 (5 bases). V gave up 2 bases and J gave up 2 bases, with 13 bases separating them. This CDR3 is 16 amino acids long. The V gene's germline CDR1 is MNHNS and CDR2 SASEGT. The CDR3 sequence: CASSETSGDAGNTIYF. CDR3 in DNA: TGTGCCAGCAGTGAAACGTCGGGGGATGCTGGAAACACCATATATTTT.

The rearrangement uses TRBV6-5 and TRBJ2-5; perhaps TRBD2 as D (5 bases). V was trimmed by 6 bases and J by 1 base, leaving 15 bases between them. In germline, CDR1 is MNHEY, CDR2 SVGAGI. This CDR3 contains 15 residues. The CDR3 nucleotides are TGTGCCAGCAGACCCTTGGGCGCGGGCCAAGAGACCCAGTACTTC. This gives the protein CASRPLGAGQETQYF.

This clone was counted between two and nine times. The chain recombines TRBV19 with TRBJ1-1, with D possibly being TRBD1 (5 bases). The V end was cut by 4 bases, the J end by 8 bases, with 8 bases between. This CDR3 has 11 amino acids. Germline V gene lookup returns CDR1 LNHDA and CDR2 SQIVND (reference sequence). The CDR3 sequence is CASSTQAEAFF. In DNA, the CDR3 is TGTGCCAGTAGTACACAGGCGGAAGCTTTCTTT.

This chain connects TRBV7-8 to TRBJ2-1, with D possibly matching TRBD1 (6 bases). The V and J ends lost 2 bases and 10 bases respectively, with 15 bases between them. The CDR3 contains 14 residues. Germline CDR1 and CDR2: SGHVS and FQNEAQ. The CDR3, as DNA: TGTGCCAGCAGCTTATTGTTAATTGGGGGCGAGCAGTTCTTC. It specifies CASSLLLIGGEQFF.

The chain has TRBV5-4 and TRBJ2-1; D unresolved. V lost 5 bases, J lost 5 bases, and 8 bases lay in between. CDR3 size: 12 residues. Germline CDR1 is SGHNT and CDR2 is YYREEE (reference sequence). CDR3 coding DNA: TGTGCCAGCAGTCGGATCGACAATGAGCAGTTCTTC. Protein product: CASSRIDNEQFF.

The chain carries TRBV19 and TRBJ2-3; D is ambiguous. CDR3 size: 12 residues. The V and J ends lost 5 bases and 6 bases respectively, with 9 bases between them. CDR1 LNHDA and CDR2 SQIVND come from the germline V gene (reference sequence). This chain's CDR3 is CASSGYWDTQYF. CDR3 coding DNA: TGTGCCAGTAGTGGCTACTGGGATACGCAGTATTTT. Filled out from reference TRBV19 and TRBJ2-3, the complete variable domain reads DGGITQSPKYLFRKEGQNVTLSCEQNLNHDAMYWYRQDPGQGLRLIYYSQIVNDFQKGDIAEGYSVSREKKESFPLTVTSAQKNPTAFYLCASSGYWDTQYFGPGTRLTVL.

This clone was found once. This chain uses TRBV6-1 with TRBJ1-5; D might be TRBD1 (6 bases). The V end lost 8 bases, the J end lost 4 bases, and 15 bases lay between the germline ends. CDR1 is MNHNS, CDR2 SASEGT, per germline. CDR3 length: 14 amino acids. CDR3 loop: CASALQGGNQPQHF. The CDR3 DNA follows: TGTGCCAGCGCCCTACAGGGAGGAAATCAGCCCCAGCATTTT.

The V call is TRBV5-4, the J call TRBJ1-1; maybe TRBD1 (6 bases). Germline CDR1 is SGHNT and CDR2 is YYREEE (reference sequence). Trimming removed 0 bases from V and 1 base from J, with 7 bases in between. The CDR3 has 14 residues. This CDR3 is CASSLDRANTEAFF. The CDR3, as DNA: TGTGCCAGCAGCTTGGACAGGGCGAACACTGAAGCTTTCTTT.

V usage is TRBV19 and J usage is TRBJ2-1; 8 bases are shared with TRBD1. Germline loops: CDR1 LNHDA, CDR2 SQIVND (reference sequence). The CDR3 is 12 residues long. V was pared by 6 bases and J by 15 bases, with 10 bases of the junction left unmatched. The CDR3 reads CASSTRTGGVFF. CDR3 nucleotides: TGTGCCAGTAGCACTCGAACAGGGGGTGTGTTCTTC. The entire variable domain, with the rest obtained from reference TRBV19 and TRBJ2-1, is as follows: DGGITQSPKYLFRKEGQNVTLSCEQNLNHDAMYWYRQDPGQGLRLIYYSQIVNDFQKGDIAEGYSVSREKKESFPLTVTSAQKNPTAFYLCASSTRTGGVFFGPGTRLTVL.

The chain recombines TRBV19 with TRBJ1-2, with no clear D. CDR1 and CDR2 from the germline V gene are LNHDA and SQIVND (reference sequence). CDR3 length: 16 amino acids. The V gene lost 3 bases and the J gene lost 5 bases, with 19 bases spanning the gap. CDR3 sequence reads: CASSILYDSRRYGYTF. CDR3 bases: TGTGCCAGTAGTATCTTGTACGATTCAAGGAGGTATGGCTACACCTTC.

The rearrangement links TRBV11-2 to TRBJ1-5; tentatively, D is TRBD1 (6 bases). The CDR3 consists of 13 residues. The V and J ends lost 5 bases and 7 bases respectively, with 12 bases between them. CDR1 SGHAT and CDR2 FQNNGV come from the germline V gene. The CDR3 reads CASSPGQQQPQHF. In nucleotides, the CDR3 is TGTGCCAGCAGCCCTGGACAGCAGCAGCCCCAGCATTTT.